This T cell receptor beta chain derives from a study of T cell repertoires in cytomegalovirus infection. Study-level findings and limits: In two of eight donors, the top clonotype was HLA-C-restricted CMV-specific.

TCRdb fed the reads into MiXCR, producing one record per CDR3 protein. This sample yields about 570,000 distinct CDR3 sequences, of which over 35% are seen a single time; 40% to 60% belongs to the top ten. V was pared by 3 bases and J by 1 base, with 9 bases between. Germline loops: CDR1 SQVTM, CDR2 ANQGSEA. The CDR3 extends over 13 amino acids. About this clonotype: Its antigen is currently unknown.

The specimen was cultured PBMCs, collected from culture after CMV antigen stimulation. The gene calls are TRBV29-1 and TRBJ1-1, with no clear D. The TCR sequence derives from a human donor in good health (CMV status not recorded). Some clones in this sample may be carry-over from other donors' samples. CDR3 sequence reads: CSVEPTANTEAFF. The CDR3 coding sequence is TGCAGCGTTGAGCCTACAGCGAACACTGAAGCTTTCTTT.